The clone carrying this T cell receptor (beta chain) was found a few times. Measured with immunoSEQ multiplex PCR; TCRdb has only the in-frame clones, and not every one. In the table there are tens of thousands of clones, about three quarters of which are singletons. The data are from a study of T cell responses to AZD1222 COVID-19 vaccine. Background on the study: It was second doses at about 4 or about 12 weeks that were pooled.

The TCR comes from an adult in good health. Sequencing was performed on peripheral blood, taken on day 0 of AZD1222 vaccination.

CDR3 bases: TGTGCCTGGAGTGTAGCGTGGGGCGCCAGGGACACTGAAGCTTTCTTT. Its translation is CAWSVAWGARDTEAFF. V gene TRBV30 combines with J gene TRBJ1-1; a possible D gene is TRBD1 (5 bases). CDR1 is GTSNPN and CDR2 is SVGIG in the germline V gene (reference sequence). The CDR3 is 16 amino acids. Trimming left V 0 bases short and J 3 bases short, with 17 bases between.